This is a list of T cell receptor beta chains from one sample in a study of T cells in Graves' hyperthyroidism and ophthalmopathy. TCRdb analysed the multiplex PCR reads with MiXCR anew, one entry per CDR3 protein. The top ten clones hold approximately 15% of a sample with 500,000 to 650,000 distinct CDR3 sequences, roughly a sixth of them seen once. The sequenced material came from blood. The source of these receptors is a woman between 18 and 30 years old with Graves' ophthalmopathy. CDR3s include the opening cysteine and the closing phenylalanine or tryptophan. A D gene is named only where the DNA matches it firmly. Clone sizes are given selectively: once, few, many, or a class where the clone is expanded.

J: TRBJ2-1
V: TRBV6-1
size: .
D: TRBD2
DNA: TGTGCCAGCAGGCGGACTAGCGGGAGGAATGAGCAGTTCTTC
CDR3: CASRRTSGRNEQFF

J: TRBJ2-7
V: TRBV6-1
size: .
D: .
DNA: TGTGCCAGCGAGTGGTCGACCAGGTACGAGCAGTACTTC
CDR3: CASEWSTRYEQYF

J: TRBJ2-5
V: TRBV6-2/TRBV6-3
size: once
D: TRBD1
DNA: TGTGCCAGCAGCTCGGGACAGGAGCAAGAGACCCAGTACTTC
CDR3: CASSSGQEQETQYF

J: TRBJ1-5
V: TRBV28
size: few
D: TRBD1
DNA: TGTGCCAGCAGACCTTCCGGACAGGGGGGCAATCAGCCCCAGCATTTT
CDR3: CASRPSGQGGNQPQHF

J: TRBJ2-1
V: TRBV7-2
size: .
D: TRBD2
DNA: TGTGCCAGCAGCTTAATCGTAGCGGGAGGTAGCTCCTACAATGAGCAGTTCTTC
CDR3: CASSLIVAGGSSYNEQFF

J: TRBJ1-1
V: TRBV9
size: .
D: .
DNA: TGTGCCAGCAGCGCCGAGGGCAGGGAGGCCTACACTGAAGCTTTCTTT
CDR3: CASSAEGREAYTEAFF

J: TRBJ1-5
V: TRBV6-6
size: many
D: TRBD1
DNA: TGTGCCAGCAGTTACGGACAGGGGGGGCCCCAGCATTTT
CDR3: CASSYGQGGPQHF

J: TRBJ2-1
V: TRBV10-3
size: .
D: .
DNA: TGTGCCATCAGTCGGACAAGGTCGGATGAGCAGTTCTTC
CDR3: CAISRTRSDEQFF

J: TRBJ2-3
V: TRBV11-3
size: .
D: .
DNA: TGTGCCAGCAGCTCACAATTATTAGGAGATACGCAGTATTTT
CDR3: CASSSQLLGDTQYF

J: TRBJ2-4
V: TRBV7-9
size: few
D: .
DNA: TGTGCCAGCAGCTTAGGGCAGGGCGGCGGTCTAGCCAAAAACATTCAGTACTTC
CDR3: CASSLGQGGGLAKNIQYF

J: TRBJ1-2
V: TRBV7-2
size: .
D: .
DNA: TGTGCCAGCAGCCCCCGGACAGTCTATGGCTACAGCTTC
CDR3: CASSPRTVYGYSF

J: TRBJ2-3
V: TRBV6-1
size: .
D: TRBD2
DNA: TGTGCCAGCAGTGAAGTGGGGTCTAGCGGGGGGGCAGATACGCAGTATTTT
CDR3: CASSEVGSSGGADTQYF

J: TRBJ2-1
V: TRBV5-6
size: once
D: .
DNA: TGTGCCAGCAGCTCCCGCTGGACCGGGGACATCTACAATGAGCAGTTCTTC
CDR3: CASSSRWTGDIYNEQFF

J: TRBJ1-6
V: TRBV28
size: many
D: .
DNA: TGTGCCAGCACCCCATGGGGCAGAACTTCACCCCTCCACTTT
CDR3: CASTPWGRTSPLHF

J: TRBJ2-3
V: TRBV20-1
size: few
D: .
DNA: TGCAGTGCTAGAGATCATGGGGGAGGCACAGATACGCAGTATTTT
CDR3: CSARDHGGGTDTQYF

J: TRBJ2-1
V: TRBV7-2
size: few
D: TRBD2
DNA: TGTGCCAGCAGCCAAGGCGGGGGGGGAGGAAATGAGCAGTTCTTC
CDR3: CASSQGGGGGNEQFF

J: TRBJ1-5
V: TRBV30
size: many
D: TRBD1
DNA: TGTGCCTGGAGTACGGGACAGGGGAATCAGCCCCAGCATTTT
CDR3: CAWSTGQGNQPQHF

J: TRBJ1-5
V: TRBV6-2/TRBV6-3
size: .
D: .
DNA: TGTGCCAGCAGGAAGGGGACCAATCAGCCCCAGCATTTT
CDR3: CASRKGTNQPQHF

J: TRBJ1-1
V: TRBV3-1
size: many
D: .
DNA: TGTGCCAGCAGCCAAGAATCAACAGATAACACTGAAGCTTTCTTT
CDR3: CASSQESTDNTEAFF

J: TRBJ1-1
V: TRBV11-3
size: many
D: TRBD1
DNA: TGTGCCAGCTCCCGACCACGACGACAGGGGTGGAACACTGAAGCTTTCTTT
CDR3: CASSRPRRQGWNTEAFF

J: TRBJ2-7
V: TRBV28
size: .
D: TRBD1
DNA: TGTGCCAGCAGTAATGAAGGGACAGGGGGCTACGAGCAGTACTTC
CDR3: CASSNEGTGGYEQYF

J: TRBJ2-1
V: TRBV3-1
size: many
D: .
DNA: TGTGCCAGCAGCCATGAAGGGACCTACAATGAGCAGTTCTTC
CDR3: CASSHEGTYNEQFF

J: TRBJ2-7
V: TRBV29-1
size: few
D: .
DNA: TGCAGCGTTGAGGGGGATAGCGACGAGCAGTACTTC
CDR3: CSVEGDSDEQYF

J: TRBJ2-5
V: TRBV28
size: many
D: .
DNA: TGTGCCAGCAGTTTTAGCGATGAGCAAGAGACCCAGTACTTC
CDR3: CASSFSDEQETQYF

J: TRBJ2-5
V: TRBV4-1
size: .
D: TRBD1
DNA: TGCGCCAGCAGCCAAGCGAATCGCGACAGGGGTCTGGTTGAGACCCAGTACTTC
CDR3: CASSQANRDRGLVETQYF

J: TRBJ2-7
V: TRBV6-2/TRBV6-3
size: .
D: TRBD1
DNA: TGTGCCAGCATATTGACAGGGAGCTCCTACGAGCAGTACTTC
CDR3: CASILTGSSYEQYF

J: TRBJ2-1
V: TRBV10-3
size: few
D: TRBD2
DNA: TGTGCCATCAGTGGGCGGCAAAGTAGCGGGAGTAACAATGAGCAGTTCTTC
CDR3: CAISGRQSSGSNNEQFF

J: TRBJ2-2
V: TRBV7-2
size: few
D: .
DNA: TGTGCCAGCAGCAAAGGGCGGGCGAACACCGGGGAGCTGTTTTTT
CDR3: CASSKGRANTGELFF

J: TRBJ2-1
V: TRBV20-1
size: .
D: TRBD2
DNA: TGCAGTGCTAGGACCCCGGGACTAGCGTCGGTTGAGCAGTTCTTC
CDR3: CSARTPGLASVEQFF

J: TRBJ2-3
V: TRBV6-1
size: many
D: TRBD2
DNA: TGTGCCAGCAGTGTAGTAGCGGGGGGGTACACAGATACGCAGTATTTT
CDR3: CASSVVAGGYTDTQYF

J: TRBJ2-3
V: TRBV11-2
size: many
D: .
DNA: TGTGCCAGCAGCTTCAGGTGGGACACAGATACGCAGTATTTT
CDR3: CASSFRWDTDTQYF

J: TRBJ2-1
V: TRBV30
size: .
D: .
DNA: TGTGCCTGGAGTGGCGGACAGACCTACAATGAGCAGTTCTTC
CDR3: CAWSGGQTYNEQFF

J: TRBJ1-2
V: TRBV2
size: few
D: .
DNA: TGTGCCAGCAGTGGAAACCCAGGCACCTATGGCTACACCTTC
CDR3: CASSGNPGTYGYTF

J: TRBJ1-1
V: TRBV29-1
size: many
D: .
DNA: TGCAGCGTTGTGTCCCCTAGGGGGACTGAAGCTTTCTTT
CDR3: CSVVSPRGTEAFF

J: TRBJ2-3
V: TRBV28
size: many
D: .
DNA: TGTGCCAGCAGTTTTTTCGGGGGGCAGGTAGATACGCAGTATTTT
CDR3: CASSFFGGQVDTQYF

J: TRBJ2-2
V: TRBV7-3
size: .
D: .
DNA: TGTGCCAGCAGCGAAGCAACAGGGAGTGCCACCGGGGAGCTGTTTTTT
CDR3: CASSEATGSATGELFF

J: TRBJ2-1
V: TRBV5-1
size: .
D: TRBD1
DNA: TGCGCCAGCAGCGGGACAGGGGGAAGCTCCTACAATGAGCAGTTCTTC
CDR3: CASSGTGGSSYNEQFF

J: TRBJ1-1
V: TRBV28
size: many
D: TRBD1
DNA: TGTGCCAGCAGCCCCGGGACAGGGATCCGAACTGAAGCTTTCTTT
CDR3: CASSPGTGIRTEAFF

J: TRBJ2-4
V: TRBV27
size: many
D: TRBD2
DNA: TGTGCCAGCAGTGCTCCCTTCTTAGCGGGAAAAGACAAAAACATTCAGTACTTC
CDR3: CASSAPFLAGKDKNIQYF

J: TRBJ2-3
V: TRBV30
size: many
D: .
DNA: TGTGCCTGGAGTGCCCGCGATACGCAGTATTTT
CDR3: CAWSARDTQYF

J: TRBJ1-2
V: TRBV20-1
size: many
D: .
DNA: TGCAGTGCTAGGATGGACGAAGTTGGCTACACCTTC
CDR3: CSARMDEVGYTF

J: TRBJ2-2
V: TRBV12-3/TRBV12-4
size: many
D: .
DNA: TGTGCCAGCAGATTGGACTATACCAGGCCCGGGGAGCTGTTTTTT
CDR3: CASRLDYTRPGELFF

J: TRBJ2-3
V: TRBV28
size: many
D: .
DNA: TGTGCCAGCAGTTTATCAAGCGGAACTAGCACAGATACGCAGTATTTT
CDR3: CASSLSSGTSTDTQYF

J: TRBJ1-3
V: TRBV7-2
size: few
D: .
DNA: TGTGCCAGCTCCTCGGGGGGGGTCGGAAACACCATATATTTT
CDR3: CASSSGGVGNTIYF

J: TRBJ2-7
V: TRBV6-2/TRBV6-3
size: many
D: .
DNA: TGTGCCAGCAGTTACTCGAGGGGAGACGAGCAGTACTTC
CDR3: CASSYSRGDEQYF

J: TRBJ2-5
V: TRBV6-2/TRBV6-3
size: many
D: .
DNA: TGTGCCAGCAGTTACCTGGCGACCCAGTACTTC
CDR3: CASSYLATQYF

J: TRBJ2-2
V: TRBV20-1
size: .
D: .
DNA: TGCAGTGCCCGGGCCCCAGGGGGGCGAAGACCCGGGGAGCTGTTTTTT
CDR3: CSARAPGGRRPGELFF

J: TRBJ2-1
V: TRBV27
size: many
D: TRBD2
DNA: TGTGCCAGCGGGTTAACTAGCGGGAACAATGAGCAGTTCTTC
CDR3: CASGLTSGNNEQFF

J: TRBJ2-7
V: TRBV7-9
size: few
D: TRBD1
DNA: TGTGCCAGCAGCACGTCGACAGGGGGCTTGGATGAGCAGTACTTC
CDR3: CASSTSTGGLDEQYF

J: TRBJ1-1
V: TRBV29-1
size: .
D: .
DNA: TGCACCATAACGGAGAACACTGAAGCTTTCTTT
CDR3: CTITENTEAFF

J: TRBJ2-6
V: TRBV9
size: few
D: .
DNA: TGTGCCAGCAGCCAAGACGTAGGATCTGGGGCCAACGTCCTGACTTTC
CDR3: CASSQDVGSGANVLTF

J: TRBJ1-6
V: TRBV5-8
size: few
D: .
DNA: TGTGCCTACGAGGACGGGCGCGGATTTTCACCCCTCCACTTT
CDR3: CAYEDGRGFSPLHF

J: TRBJ2-5
V: TRBV10-3
size: many
D: TRBD2
DNA: TGTGCCATCAAGCCCGGGGGGAAAGAGACCCAGTACTTC
CDR3: CAIKPGGKETQYF